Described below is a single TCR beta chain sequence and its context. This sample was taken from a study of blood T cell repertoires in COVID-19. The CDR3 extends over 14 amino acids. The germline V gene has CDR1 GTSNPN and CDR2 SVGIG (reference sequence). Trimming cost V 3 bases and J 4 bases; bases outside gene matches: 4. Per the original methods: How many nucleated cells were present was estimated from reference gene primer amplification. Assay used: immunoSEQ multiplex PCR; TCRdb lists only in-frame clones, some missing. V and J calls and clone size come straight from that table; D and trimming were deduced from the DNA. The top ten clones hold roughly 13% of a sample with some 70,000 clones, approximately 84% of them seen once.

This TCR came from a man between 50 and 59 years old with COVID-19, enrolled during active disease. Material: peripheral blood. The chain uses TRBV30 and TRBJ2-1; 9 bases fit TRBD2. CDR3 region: CAWRPSGTYNEQFF. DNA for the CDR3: TGTGCCTGGAGGCCTAGCGGGACTTACAATGAGCAGTTCTTC.